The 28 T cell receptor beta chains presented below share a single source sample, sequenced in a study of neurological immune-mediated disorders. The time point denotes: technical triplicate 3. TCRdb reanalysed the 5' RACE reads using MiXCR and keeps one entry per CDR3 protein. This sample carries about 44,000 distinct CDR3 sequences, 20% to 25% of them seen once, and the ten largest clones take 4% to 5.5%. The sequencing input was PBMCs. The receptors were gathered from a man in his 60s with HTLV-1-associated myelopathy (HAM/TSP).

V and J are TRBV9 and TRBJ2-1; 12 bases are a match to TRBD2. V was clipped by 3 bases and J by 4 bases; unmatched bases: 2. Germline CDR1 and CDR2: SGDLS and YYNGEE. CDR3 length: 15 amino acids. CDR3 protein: CASSELAGGYNEQFF. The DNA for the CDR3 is TGTGCCAGCAGCGAGCTAGCGGGAGGGTACAATGAGCAGTTCTTC.

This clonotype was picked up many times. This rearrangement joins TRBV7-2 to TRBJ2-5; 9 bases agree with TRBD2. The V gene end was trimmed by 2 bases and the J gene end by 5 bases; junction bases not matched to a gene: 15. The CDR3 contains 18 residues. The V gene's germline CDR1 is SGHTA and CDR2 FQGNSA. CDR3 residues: CASSLLGVAGVGWETQYF. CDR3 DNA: TGTGCCAGCAGCTTATTGGGGGTAGCGGGAGTGGGCTGGGAGACCCAGTACTTC.

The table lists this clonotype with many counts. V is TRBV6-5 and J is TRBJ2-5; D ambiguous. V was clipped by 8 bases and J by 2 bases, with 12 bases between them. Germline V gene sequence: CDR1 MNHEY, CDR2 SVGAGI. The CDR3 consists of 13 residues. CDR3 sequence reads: CASRRGAQETQYF. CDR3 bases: TGTGCCAGCCGTCGTGGCGCGCAAGAGACCCAGTACTTC.

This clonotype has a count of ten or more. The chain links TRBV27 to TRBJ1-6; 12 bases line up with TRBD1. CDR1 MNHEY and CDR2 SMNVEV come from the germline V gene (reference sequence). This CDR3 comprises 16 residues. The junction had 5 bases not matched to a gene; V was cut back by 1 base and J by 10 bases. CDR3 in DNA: TGTGCCAGCAGTTTATGGGACAGGGGGCTTGGATCACCCCTCCACTTT. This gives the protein CASSLWDRGLGSPLHF.

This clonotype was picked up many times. CDR3 protein: CASSLVAAPEQFF. The CDR3 DNA sequence: TGTGCCAGCAGCTTAGTGGCGGCACCTGAGCAGTTCTTC. The V gene is TRBV7-2, the J gene TRBJ2-1, with unresolved D. V was shortened by 1 base and J by 9 bases, with 10 bases between the two germline ends. Germline CDR1 reads SGHTA; CDR2 reads FQGNSA. The CDR3 extends over 13 amino acids.

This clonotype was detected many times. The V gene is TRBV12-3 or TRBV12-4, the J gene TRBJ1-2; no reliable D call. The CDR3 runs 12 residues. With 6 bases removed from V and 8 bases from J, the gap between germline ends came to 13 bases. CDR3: CASSFRDYGYTF. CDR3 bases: TGTGCCAGCAGCTTTAGGGATTACGGCTACACCTTC.

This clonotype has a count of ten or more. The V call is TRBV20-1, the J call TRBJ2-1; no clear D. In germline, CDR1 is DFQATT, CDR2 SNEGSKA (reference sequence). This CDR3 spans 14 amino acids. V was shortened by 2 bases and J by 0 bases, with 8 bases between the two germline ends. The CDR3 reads CSARTRSSYNEQFF. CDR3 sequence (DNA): TGCAGTGCTAGAACCCGGAGCTCCTACAATGAGCAGTTCTTC.

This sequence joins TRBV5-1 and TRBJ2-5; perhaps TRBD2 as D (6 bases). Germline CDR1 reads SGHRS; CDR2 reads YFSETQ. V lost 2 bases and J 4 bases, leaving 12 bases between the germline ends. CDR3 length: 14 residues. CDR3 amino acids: CASSLPGDGETQYF. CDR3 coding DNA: TGCGCCAGCAGCTTACCGGGAGATGGAGAGACCCAGTACTTC.

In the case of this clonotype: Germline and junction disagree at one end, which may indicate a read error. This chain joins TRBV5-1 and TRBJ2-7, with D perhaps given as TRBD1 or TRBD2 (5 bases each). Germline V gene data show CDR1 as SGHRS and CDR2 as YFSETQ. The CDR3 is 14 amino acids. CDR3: CATSLVWDAYEQYF. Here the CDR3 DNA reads TGCGCCACCAGCTTGGTCTGGGACGCCTACGAGCAGTACTTC.

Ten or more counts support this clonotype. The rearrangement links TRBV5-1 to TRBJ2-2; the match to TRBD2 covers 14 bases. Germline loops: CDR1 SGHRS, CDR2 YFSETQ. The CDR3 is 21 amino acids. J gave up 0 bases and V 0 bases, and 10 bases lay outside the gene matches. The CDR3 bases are TGCGCCAGCAGCTTGGCTGGACTAGCGGGAGGAGTCATTACGAACACCGGGGAGCTGTTTTTT. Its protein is CASSLAGLAGGVITNTGELFF.

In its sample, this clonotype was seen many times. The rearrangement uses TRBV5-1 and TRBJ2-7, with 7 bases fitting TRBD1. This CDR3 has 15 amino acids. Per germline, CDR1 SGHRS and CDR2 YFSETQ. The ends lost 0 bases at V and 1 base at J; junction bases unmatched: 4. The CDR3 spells CASSLEAGGSYEQYF. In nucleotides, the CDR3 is TGCGCCAGCAGCTTGGAGGCAGGGGGATCCTACGAGCAGTACTTC.

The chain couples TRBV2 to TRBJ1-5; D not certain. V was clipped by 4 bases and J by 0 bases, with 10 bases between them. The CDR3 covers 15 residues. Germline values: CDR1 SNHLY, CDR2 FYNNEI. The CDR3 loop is CASSGPDYSNQPQHF. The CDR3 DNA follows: TGTGCCAGCAGTGGCCCGGACTATAGCAATCAGCCCCAGCATTTT.

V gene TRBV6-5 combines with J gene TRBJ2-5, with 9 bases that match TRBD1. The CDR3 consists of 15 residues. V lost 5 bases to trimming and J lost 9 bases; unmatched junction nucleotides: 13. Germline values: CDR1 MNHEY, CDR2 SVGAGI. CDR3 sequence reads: CASSPQGAIKRPQYF. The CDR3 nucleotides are TGTGCCAGCAGTCCACAGGGGGCCATAAAGAGGCCCCAGTACTTC.

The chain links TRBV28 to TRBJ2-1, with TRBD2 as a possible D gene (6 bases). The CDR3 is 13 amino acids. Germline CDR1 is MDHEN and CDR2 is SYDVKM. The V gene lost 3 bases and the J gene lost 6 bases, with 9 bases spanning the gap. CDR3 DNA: TGTGCCAGCAGTTTGACTAGAGGCAATGAGCAGTTCTTC. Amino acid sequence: CASSLTRGNEQFF.

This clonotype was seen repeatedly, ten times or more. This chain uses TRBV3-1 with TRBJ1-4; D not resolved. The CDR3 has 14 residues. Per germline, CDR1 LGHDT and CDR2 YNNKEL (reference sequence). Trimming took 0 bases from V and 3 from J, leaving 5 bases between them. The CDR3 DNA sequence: TGTGCCAGCAGCCAAGATACATCTAATGAAAAACTGTTTTTT. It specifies CASSQDTSNEKLFF.

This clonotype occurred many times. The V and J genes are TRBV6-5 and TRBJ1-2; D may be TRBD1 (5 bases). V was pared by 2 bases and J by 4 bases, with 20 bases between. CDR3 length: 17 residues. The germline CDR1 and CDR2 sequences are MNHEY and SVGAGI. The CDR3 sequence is CASSYARGGSLGYGYTF. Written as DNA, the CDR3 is TGTGCCAGCAGTTACGCCCGCGGGGGGTCCCTAGGCTATGGCTACACCTTC.

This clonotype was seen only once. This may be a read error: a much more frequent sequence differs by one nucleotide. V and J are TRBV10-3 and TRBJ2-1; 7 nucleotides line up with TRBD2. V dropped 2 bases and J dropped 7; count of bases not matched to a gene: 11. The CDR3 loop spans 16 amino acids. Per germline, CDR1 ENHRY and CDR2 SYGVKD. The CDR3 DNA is TGTGCCATCAGTGAGATGGTTAGCGGGCGAGAAAATGAGCAGTTCTTC. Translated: CAISEMVSGRENEQFF.

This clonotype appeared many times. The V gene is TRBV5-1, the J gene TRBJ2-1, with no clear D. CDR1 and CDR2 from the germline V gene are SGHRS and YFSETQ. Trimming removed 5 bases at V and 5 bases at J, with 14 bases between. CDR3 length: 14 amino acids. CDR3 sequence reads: CASSPRDGNNEQFF. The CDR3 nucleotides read TGCGCCAGCAGTCCTCGCGACGGAAACAATGAGCAGTTCTTC. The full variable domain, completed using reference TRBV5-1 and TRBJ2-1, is KAGVTQTPRYLIKTRGQQVTLSCSPISGHRSVSWYQQTPGQGLQFLFEYFSETQRNKGNFPGRFSGRQFSNSRSEMNVSTLELGDSALYLCASSPRDGNNEQFFGPGTRLTVL.

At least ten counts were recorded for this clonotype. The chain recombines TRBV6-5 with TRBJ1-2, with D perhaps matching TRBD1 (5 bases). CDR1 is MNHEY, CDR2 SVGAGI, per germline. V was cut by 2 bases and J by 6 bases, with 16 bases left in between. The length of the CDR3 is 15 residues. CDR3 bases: TGTGCCAGCAGTTACCCCGGGAGGGGTATTAATGGCTACACCTTC. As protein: CASSYPGRGINGYTF.

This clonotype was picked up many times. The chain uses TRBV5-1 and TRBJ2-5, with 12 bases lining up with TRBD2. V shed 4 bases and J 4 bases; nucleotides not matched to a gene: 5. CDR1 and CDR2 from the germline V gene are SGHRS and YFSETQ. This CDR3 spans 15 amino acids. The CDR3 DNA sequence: TGCGCCAGCAGCCCTAGCGGGAGGGCCCCAGAGACCCAGTACTTC. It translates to CASSPSGRAPETQYF. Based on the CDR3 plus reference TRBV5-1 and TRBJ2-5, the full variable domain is KAGVTQTPRYLIKTRGQQVTLSCSPISGHRSVSWYQQTPGQGLQFLFEYFSETQRNKGNFPGRFSGRQFSNSRSEMNVSTLELGDSALYLCASSPSGRAPETQYFGPGTRLLVL.

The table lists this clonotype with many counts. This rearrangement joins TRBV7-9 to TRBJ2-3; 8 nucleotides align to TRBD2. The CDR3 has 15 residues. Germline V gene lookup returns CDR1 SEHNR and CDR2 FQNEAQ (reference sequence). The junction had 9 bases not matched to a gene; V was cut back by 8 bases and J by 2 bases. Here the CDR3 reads CASYISGSNTDTQYF. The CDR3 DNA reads TGTGCCAGCTATATCAGCGGGAGTAACACAGATACGCAGTATTTT.

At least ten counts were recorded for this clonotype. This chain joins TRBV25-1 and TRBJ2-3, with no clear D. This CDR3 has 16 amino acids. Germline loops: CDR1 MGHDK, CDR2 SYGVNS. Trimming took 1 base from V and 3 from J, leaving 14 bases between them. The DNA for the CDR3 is TGTGCCAGCAGTGAATCCCAGGCTATCGGGACAGATACGCAGTATTTT. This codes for CASSESQAIGTDTQYF.

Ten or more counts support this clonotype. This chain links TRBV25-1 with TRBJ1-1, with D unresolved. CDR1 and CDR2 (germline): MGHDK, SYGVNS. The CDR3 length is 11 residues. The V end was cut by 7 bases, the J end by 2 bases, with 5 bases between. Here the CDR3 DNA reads TGTGCCAGCACCTTAAACACTGAAGCTTTCTTT. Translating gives CASTLNTEAFF.

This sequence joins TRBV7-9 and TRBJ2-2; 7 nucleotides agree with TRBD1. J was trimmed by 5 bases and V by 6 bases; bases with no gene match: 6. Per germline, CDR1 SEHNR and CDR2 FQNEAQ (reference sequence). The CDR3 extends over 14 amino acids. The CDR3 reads CASRRDRETGELFF. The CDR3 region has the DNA TGTGCCAGCAGGAGAGACAGGGAGACCGGGGAGCTGTTTTTT.

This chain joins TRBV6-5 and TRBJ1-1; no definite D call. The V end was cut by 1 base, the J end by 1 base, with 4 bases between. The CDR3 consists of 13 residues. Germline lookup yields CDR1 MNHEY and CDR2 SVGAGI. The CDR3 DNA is TGTGCCAGCAGTTACTTCGAGAACACTGAAGCTTTCTTT. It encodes CASSYFENTEAFF.

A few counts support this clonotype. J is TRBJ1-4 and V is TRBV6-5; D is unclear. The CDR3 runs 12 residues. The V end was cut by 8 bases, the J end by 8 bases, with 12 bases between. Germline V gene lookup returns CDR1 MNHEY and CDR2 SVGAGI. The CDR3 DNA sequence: TGTGCCAGCGGAGAGGATAGGGAAAAACTGTTTTTT. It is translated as CASGEDREKLFF.

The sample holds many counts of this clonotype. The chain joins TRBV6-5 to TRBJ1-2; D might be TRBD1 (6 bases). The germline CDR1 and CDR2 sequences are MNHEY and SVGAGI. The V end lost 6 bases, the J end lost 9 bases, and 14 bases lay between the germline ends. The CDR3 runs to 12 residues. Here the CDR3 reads CASSRQGLSYTF. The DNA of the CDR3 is TGTGCCAGCAGCCGGCAGGGGTTGAGCTACACCTTC.

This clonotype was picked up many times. The CDR3 DNA sequence: TGTGCCAGTAGTAGTCAGGGGGTGAGTCAGCCCCAGCATTTT. Encoded protein: CASSSQGVSQPQHF. The chain has TRBV19 and TRBJ1-5; 7 positions agree with TRBD1. V lost 4 bases and J lost 6; bases outside the gene matches: 6. The germline V gene encodes CDR1 LNHDA and CDR2 SQIVND (reference sequence). The CDR3 loop spans 14 amino acids.